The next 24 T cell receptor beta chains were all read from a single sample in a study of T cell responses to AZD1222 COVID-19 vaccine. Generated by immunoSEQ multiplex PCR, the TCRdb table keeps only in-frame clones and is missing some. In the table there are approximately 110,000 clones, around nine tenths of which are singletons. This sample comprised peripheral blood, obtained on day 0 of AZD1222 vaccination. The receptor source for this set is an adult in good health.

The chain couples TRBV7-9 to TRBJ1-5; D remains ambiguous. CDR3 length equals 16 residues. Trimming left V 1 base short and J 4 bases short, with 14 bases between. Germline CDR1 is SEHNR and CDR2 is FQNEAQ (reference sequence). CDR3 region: CASSLGIPQPNQPQHF. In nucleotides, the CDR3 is TGTGCCAGCAGCTTAGGTATCCCCCAACCGAATCAGCCCCAGCATTTT. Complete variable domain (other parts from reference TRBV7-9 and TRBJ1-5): DTGVSQNPRHKITKRGQNVTFRCDPISEHNRLYWYRQTLGQGPEFLTYFQNEAQLEKSRLLSDRFSAERPKGSFSTLEIQRTEQGDSAMYLCASSLGIPQPNQPQHFGDGTRLSIL.

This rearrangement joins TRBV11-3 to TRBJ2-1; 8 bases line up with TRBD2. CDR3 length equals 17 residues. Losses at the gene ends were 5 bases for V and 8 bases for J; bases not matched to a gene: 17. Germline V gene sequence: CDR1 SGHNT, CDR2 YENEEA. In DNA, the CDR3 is TGTGCCAGCAGCCTCGCGGTAGCGGGGCCAACAAGGGATGAGCAGTTCTTC. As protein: CASSLAVAGPTRDEQFF.

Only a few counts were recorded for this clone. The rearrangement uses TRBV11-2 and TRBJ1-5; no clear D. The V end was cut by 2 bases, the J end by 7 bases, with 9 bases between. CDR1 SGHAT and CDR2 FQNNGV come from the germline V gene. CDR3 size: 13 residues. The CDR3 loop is CASSLISEQPQHF. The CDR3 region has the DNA TGTGCCAGCAGCTTAATCAGCGAACAGCCCCAGCATTTT.

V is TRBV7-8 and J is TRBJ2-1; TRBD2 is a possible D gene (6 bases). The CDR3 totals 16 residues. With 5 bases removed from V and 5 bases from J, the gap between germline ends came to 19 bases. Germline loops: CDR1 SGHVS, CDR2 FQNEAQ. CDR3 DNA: TGTGCCAGCAGCCAGGGCAGACTAGGGAAAAACAATGAGCAGTTCTTC. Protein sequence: CASSQGRLGKNNEQFF.

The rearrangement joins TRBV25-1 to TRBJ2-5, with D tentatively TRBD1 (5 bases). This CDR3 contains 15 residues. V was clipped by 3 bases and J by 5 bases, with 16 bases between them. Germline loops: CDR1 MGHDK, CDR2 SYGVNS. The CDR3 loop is CASSDPRTSLETQYF. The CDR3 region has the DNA TGTGCCAGCAGTGACCCAAGGACAAGTCTGGAGACCCAGTACTTC.

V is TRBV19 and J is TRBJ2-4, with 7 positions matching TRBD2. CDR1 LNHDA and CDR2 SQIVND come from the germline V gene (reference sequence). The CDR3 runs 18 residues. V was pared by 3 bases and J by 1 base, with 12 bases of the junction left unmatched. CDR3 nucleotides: TGTGCCAGTAGTATTTCCCCCGGGGACTACGTGGCCAAAAACATTCAGTACTTC. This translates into CASSISPGDYVAKNIQYF.

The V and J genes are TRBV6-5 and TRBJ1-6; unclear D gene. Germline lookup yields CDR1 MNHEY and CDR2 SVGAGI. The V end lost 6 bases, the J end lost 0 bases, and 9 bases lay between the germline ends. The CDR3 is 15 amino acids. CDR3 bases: TGTGCCAGCAGGAGGGATAGCTCCTATAATTCACCCCTCCACTTT. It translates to CASRRDSSYNSPLHF.

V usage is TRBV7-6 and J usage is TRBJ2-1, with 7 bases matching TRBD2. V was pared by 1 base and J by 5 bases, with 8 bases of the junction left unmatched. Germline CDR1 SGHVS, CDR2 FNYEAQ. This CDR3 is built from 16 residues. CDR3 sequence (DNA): TGTGCCAGCAGCTTAGGACCGGGGGGAGTTCACAATGAGCAGTTCTTC. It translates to CASSLGPGGVHNEQFF.

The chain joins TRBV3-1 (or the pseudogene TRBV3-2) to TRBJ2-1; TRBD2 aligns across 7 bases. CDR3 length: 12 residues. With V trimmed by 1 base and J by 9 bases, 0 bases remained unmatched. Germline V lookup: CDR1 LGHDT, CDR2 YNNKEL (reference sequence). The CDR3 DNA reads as TGTGCCAGCAGCCAAGGGGGGGGTGAGCAGTTCTTC. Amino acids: CASSQGGGEQFF.

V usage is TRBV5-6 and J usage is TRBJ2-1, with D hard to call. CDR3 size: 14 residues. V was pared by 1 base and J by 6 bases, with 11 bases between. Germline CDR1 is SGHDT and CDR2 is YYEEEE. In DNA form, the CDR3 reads TGTGCCAGCAGCTTGATTCTCCTCGGCAATGAGCAGTTCTTC. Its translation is CASSLILLGNEQFF.

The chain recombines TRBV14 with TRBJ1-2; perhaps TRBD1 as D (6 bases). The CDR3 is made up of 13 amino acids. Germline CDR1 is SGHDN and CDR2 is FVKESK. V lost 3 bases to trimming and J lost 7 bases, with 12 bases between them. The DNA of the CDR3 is TGTGCCAGCAGCCAGAACAGGGTCGCTGGCTACACCTTC. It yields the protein CASSQNRVAGYTF. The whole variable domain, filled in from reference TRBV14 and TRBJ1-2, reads EAGVTQFPSHSVIEKGQTVTLRCDPISGHDNLYWYRRVMGKEIKFLLHFVKESKQDESGMPNNRFLAERTGGTYSTLKVQPAELEDSGVYFCASSQNRVAGYTFGSGTRLTVV.

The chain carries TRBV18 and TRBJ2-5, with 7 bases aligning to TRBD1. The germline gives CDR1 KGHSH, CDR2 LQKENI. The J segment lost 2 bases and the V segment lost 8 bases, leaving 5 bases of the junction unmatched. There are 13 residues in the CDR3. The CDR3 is CASQTGAQETQYF. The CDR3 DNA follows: TGTGCCAGCCAAACAGGGGCACAAGAGACCCAGTACTTC. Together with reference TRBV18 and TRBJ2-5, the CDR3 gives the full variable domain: NAGVMQNPRHLVRRRGQEARLRCSPMKGHSHVYWYRQLPEEGLKFMVYLQKENIIDESGMPKERFSAEFPKEGPSILRIQQVVRGDSAAYFCASQTGAQETQYFGPGTRLLVL.

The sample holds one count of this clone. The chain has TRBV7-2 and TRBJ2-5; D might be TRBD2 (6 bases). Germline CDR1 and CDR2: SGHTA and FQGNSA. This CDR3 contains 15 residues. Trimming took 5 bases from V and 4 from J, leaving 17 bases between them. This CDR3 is CASSTAGRPAETQYF. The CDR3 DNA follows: TGTGCCAGCAGCACGGCGGGGAGACCGGCAGAGACCCAGTACTTC.

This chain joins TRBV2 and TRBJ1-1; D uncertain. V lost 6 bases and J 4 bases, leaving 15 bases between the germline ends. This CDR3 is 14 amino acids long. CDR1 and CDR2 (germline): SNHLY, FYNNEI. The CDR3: CASSPAPLSTEAFF. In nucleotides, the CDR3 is TGTGCCAGCAGCCCGGCCCCCCTTTCCACTGAAGCTTTCTTT.

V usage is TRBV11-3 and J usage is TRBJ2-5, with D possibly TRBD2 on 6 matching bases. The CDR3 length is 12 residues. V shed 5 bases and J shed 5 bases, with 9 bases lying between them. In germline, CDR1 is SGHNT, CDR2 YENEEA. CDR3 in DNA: TGTGCCAGCAGCGCTCGGGGGGAGACCCAGTACTTC. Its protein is CASSARGETQYF.

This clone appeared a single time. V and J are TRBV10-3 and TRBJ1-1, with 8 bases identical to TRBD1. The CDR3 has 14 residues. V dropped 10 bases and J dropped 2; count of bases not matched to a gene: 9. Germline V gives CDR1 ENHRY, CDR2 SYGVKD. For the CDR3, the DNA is TGTGCCACCTTTACCGGACAGGGTAACACTGAAGCTTTCTTT. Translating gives CATFTGQGNTEAFF.

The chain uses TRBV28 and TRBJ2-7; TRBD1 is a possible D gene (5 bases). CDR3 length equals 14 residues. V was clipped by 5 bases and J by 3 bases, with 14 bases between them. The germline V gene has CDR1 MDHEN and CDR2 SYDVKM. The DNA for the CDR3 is TGTGCCAGCAGTAGAGACAGTCCCAACTACGAGCAGTACTTC. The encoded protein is CASSRDSPNYEQYF.

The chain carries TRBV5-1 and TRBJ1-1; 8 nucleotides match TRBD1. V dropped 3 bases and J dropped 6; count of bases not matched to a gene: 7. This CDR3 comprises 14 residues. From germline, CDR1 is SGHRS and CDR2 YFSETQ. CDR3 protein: CASSSTGVGAEAFF. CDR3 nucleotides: TGCGCCAGCAGCTCGACAGGGGTTGGGGCTGAAGCTTTCTTT. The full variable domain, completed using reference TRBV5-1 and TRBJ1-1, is KAGVTQTPRYLIKTRGQQVTLSCSPISGHRSVSWYQQTPGQGLQFLFEYFSETQRNKGNFPGRFSGRQFSNSRSEMNVSTLELGDSALYLCASSSTGVGAEAFFGQGTRLTVV.

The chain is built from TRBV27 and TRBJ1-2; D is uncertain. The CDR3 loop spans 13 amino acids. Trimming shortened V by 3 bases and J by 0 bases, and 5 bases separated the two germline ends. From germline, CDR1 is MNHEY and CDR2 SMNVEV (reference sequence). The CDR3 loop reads CASSFQANYGYTF. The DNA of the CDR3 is TGTGCCAGCAGTTTTCAGGCTAACTATGGCTACACCTTC.

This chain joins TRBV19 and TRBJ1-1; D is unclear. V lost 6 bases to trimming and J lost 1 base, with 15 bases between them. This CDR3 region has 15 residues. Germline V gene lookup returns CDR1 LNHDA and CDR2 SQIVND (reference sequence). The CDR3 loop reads CASSLVHSGNTEAFF. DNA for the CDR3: TGTGCCAGTAGCTTGGTTCATTCCGGGAACACTGAAGCTTTCTTT.

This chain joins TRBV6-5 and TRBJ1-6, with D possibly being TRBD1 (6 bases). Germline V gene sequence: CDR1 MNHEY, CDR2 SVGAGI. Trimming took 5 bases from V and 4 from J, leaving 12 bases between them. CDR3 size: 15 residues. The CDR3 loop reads CASSPGQTYNSPLHF. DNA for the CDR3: TGTGCCAGCAGTCCCGGACAGACGTATAATTCACCCCTCCACTTT.

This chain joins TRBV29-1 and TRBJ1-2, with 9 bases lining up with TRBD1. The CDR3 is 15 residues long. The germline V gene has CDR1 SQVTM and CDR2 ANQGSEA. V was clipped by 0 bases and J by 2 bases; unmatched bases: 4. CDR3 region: CSVEDKGTGNYGYTF. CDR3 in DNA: TGCAGCGTTGAAGATAAGGGGACAGGGAACTATGGCTACACCTTC.

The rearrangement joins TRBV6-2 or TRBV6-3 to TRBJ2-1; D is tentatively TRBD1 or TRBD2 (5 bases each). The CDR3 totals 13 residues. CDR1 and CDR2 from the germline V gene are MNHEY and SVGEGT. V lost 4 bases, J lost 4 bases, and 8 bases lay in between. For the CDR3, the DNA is TGTGCCAGCAGTTGGGACCGATACAATGAGCAGTTCTTC. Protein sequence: CASSWDRYNEQFF.

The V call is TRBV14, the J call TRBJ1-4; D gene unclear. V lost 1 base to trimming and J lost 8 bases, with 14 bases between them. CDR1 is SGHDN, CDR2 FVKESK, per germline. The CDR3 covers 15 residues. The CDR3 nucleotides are TGTGCCAGCAGCCAAGTACCGGGCCCCGGGGAAAAACTGTTTTTT. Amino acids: CASSQVPGPGEKLFF.